One sample yielded the 18 T cell receptor beta chains listed below, sequenced in a study of blood T cell repertoires in COVID-19. The assay was immunoSEQ multiplex PCR, and TCRdb's table has in-frame clones only and misses some. The table shows over 40,000 clones, with 80% to 95% occurring only once. The sample consisted of peripheral blood. The source is a human donor in a cohort sampled during active COVID-19.

The chain recombines TRBV5-6 with TRBJ2-3; 12 positions agree with TRBD2. This CDR3 is 15 amino acids long. Germline V CDR1 and CDR2: SGHDT, YYEEEE. Unmatched junction bases numbered 4, after V lost 4 bases and J lost 4 bases. The DNA of the CDR3 is TGTGCCAGCAGCCATGGACTAGCGGGACCAGATACGCAGTATTTT. This translates into CASSHGLAGPDTQYF.

The genes are TRBV24-1 and TRBJ1-1; D remains ambiguous. CDR3 size: 15 residues. V was shortened by 5 bases and J by 5 bases, with 17 bases between the two germline ends. Germline CDR1 and CDR2: KGHDR and SFDVKD. CDR3 region: CATSASGSRGTEAFF. The DNA for the CDR3 is TGTGCCACCAGTGCTTCGGGGTCTCGGGGAACTGAAGCTTTCTTT.

The chain carries TRBV14 and TRBJ2-1; D may be TRBD1 (6 bases). Germline assignment: CDR1 SGHDN and CDR2 FVKESK. V shed 6 bases and J shed 1 base, with 7 bases lying between them. The CDR3 covers 13 residues. DNA for the CDR3: TGTGCCAGCAGGGACAGATCCTACAATGAGCAGTTCTTC. Its protein is CASRDRSYNEQFF.

V is TRBV11-2 and J is TRBJ1-1; 7 bases are shared with TRBD1. CDR1 and CDR2 from the germline V gene are SGHAT and FQNNGV. V trimming: 5 bases; J trimming: 4 bases; junction bases outside the gene matches: 7. The CDR3 loop spans 14 amino acids. The CDR3, as DNA: TGTGCCAGCAGCACACCGACAGGGACCACTGAAGCTTTCTTT. Translation: CASSTPTGTTEAFF.

CDR3 region: CASSLLEEQFF. In DNA form, the CDR3 reads TGTGCCAGCAGCTTACTGGAGGAGCAGTTCTTC. The rearrangement uses TRBV7-2 and TRBJ2-1; D gene unclear. CDR1 is SGHTA and CDR2 is FQGNSA in the germline V gene. V gave up 2 bases and J gave up 10 bases, with 6 bases separating them. The CDR3 has 11 amino acids.

The chain carries TRBV28 and TRBJ1-1, with D unclear. Germline V gene lookup returns CDR1 MDHEN and CDR2 SYDVKM. There are 13 residues in the CDR3. Trimming took off 7 bases at V and 0 bases at J, with 9 bases between the two ends. CDR3 region: CASMYSLNTEAFF. The CDR3 DNA reads TGTGCCAGCATGTACAGCCTGAACACTGAAGCTTTCTTT.

The chain carries TRBV10-3 and TRBJ2-7, with TRBD1 matching over 7 bases. This CDR3 is 13 amino acids long. J was trimmed by 1 base and V by 10 bases; bases with no gene match: 7. Germline V gene data show CDR1 as ENHRY and CDR2 as SYGVKD. The CDR3 is CATRQGNSYEQYF. CDR3 DNA sequence: TGTGCCACAAGACAGGGCAATTCCTACGAGCAGTACTTC.

The gene calls are TRBV5-1 and TRBJ2-5; a weak D match, TRBD1 (5 bases). Trimming shortened V by 0 bases and J by 5 bases, and 17 bases separated the two germline ends. The CDR3 sequence is 16 residues long. In germline, CDR1 is SGHRS, CDR2 YFSETQ. This CDR3 is CASSLEGALVGETQYF. The CDR3 coding sequence is TGCGCCAGCAGCTTGGAAGGGGCGCTTGTCGGGGAGACCCAGTACTTC.

The rearrangement links TRBV3-1 (or the pseudogene TRBV3-2) to TRBJ1-4, with D possibly matching TRBD1 (6 bases). Germline V gene sequence: CDR1 LGHDT, CDR2 YNNKEL (reference sequence). The V end was cut by 2 bases, the J end by 3 bases, with 10 bases between. The length of the CDR3 is 15 residues. CDR3 protein: CASSQRGGANEKLFF. The CDR3 DNA reads TGTGCCAGCAGCCAAAGGGGGGGAGCTAATGAAAAACTGTTTTTT.

This clone was found once. V gene TRBV27 combines with J gene TRBJ2-3; 8 nucleotides align to TRBD2. Germline V gene lookup returns CDR1 MNHEY and CDR2 SMNVEV (reference sequence). The V and J ends lost 4 bases and 3 bases, in that order; junction bases with no gene match: 18. This CDR3 contains 19 residues. The CDR3 sequence is CASSCLALGGGLGTDTQYF. The DNA of the CDR3 is TGTGCCAGCAGTTGCCTCGCCCTGGGGGGGGGACTAGGAACAGATACGCAGTATTTT.

The V call is TRBV5-4, the J call TRBJ2-1, with a possible D match to TRBD1 (5 bases). V was shortened by 4 bases and J by 8 bases, with 10 bases between the two germline ends. Germline CDR1 is SGHNT and CDR2 is YYREEE (reference sequence). This CDR3 region has 12 residues. CDR3 bases: TGTGCCAGCAGCAGGGGTTTCGATGAGCAGTTCTTC. Its protein product is CASSRGFDEQFF. Full variable domain (outside the CDR3, taken from reference TRBV5-4 and TRBJ2-1): ETGVTQSPTHLIKTRGQQVTLRCSSQSGHNTVSWYQQALGQGPQFIFQYYREEENGRGNFPPRFSGLQFPNYSSELNVNALELDDSALYLCASSRGFDEQFFGPGTRLTVL.

This chain joins TRBV4-1 and TRBJ2-2; D is possibly TRBD1 (6 bases). In germline, CDR1 is MGHRA, CDR2 YSYEKL. Trimming pared 6 bases from V and 7 bases from J, leaving 6 bases between. The CDR3 has 11 residues. CDR3 residues: CASRGGGELFF. The DNA of the CDR3 is TGCGCCAGCAGAGGGGGCGGGGAGCTGTTTTTT.

The genes are TRBV5-6 and TRBJ2-5, with a tentative D call TRBD2 (5 bases). V lost 1 base to trimming and J lost 4 bases, with 8 bases between them. This CDR3 is built from 13 residues. Germline values: CDR1 SGHDT, CDR2 YYEEEE. In DNA, the CDR3 is TGTGCCAGCAGCTTGAGAGGGCGAGAGACCCAGTACTTC. The encoded protein is CASSLRGRETQYF.

This rearrangement joins TRBV5-1 to TRBJ2-4; maybe TRBD2 (7 bases). This CDR3 is 15 amino acids long. CDR1 SGHRS and CDR2 YFSETQ come from the germline V gene. V was trimmed by 4 bases and J by 1 base, leaving 12 bases between them. The CDR3 region is CASSPSGGAKNIQYF. DNA of the CDR3: TGCGCCAGCAGCCCCTCGGGGGGCGCCAAAAACATTCAGTACTTC.

The gene calls are TRBV9 and TRBJ2-1; 11 nucleotides agree with TRBD2. CDR3 length: 17 amino acids. After removal of 3 bases from V and 7 bases from J, the junction contained 12 bases not matched to a gene. Per germline, CDR1 SGDLS and CDR2 YYNGEE. The CDR3 DNA is TGTGCCAGCAGCGAGGGACTAGCGGAGCTCTTCGGGAATGAGCAGTTCTTC. As protein: CASSEGLAELFGNEQFF.

For the CDR3, the DNA is TGTGCCAGCAGCTTAGCGGGGACAGGGGGCTACGAGCAGTACTTC. Translated: CASSLAGTGGYEQYF. The V gene is TRBV7-2, the J gene TRBJ2-7; 11 nucleotides align to TRBD1. This CDR3 has 15 amino acids. Unmatched junction bases numbered 1, after V lost 0 bases and J lost 3 bases. CDR1 and CDR2 (germline): SGHTA, FQGNSA.

The rearrangement joins TRBV4-3 to TRBJ2-7, with TRBD2 identical over 8 bases. This CDR3 contains 15 residues. The V gene end was trimmed by 0 bases and the J gene end by 2 bases; junction bases not matched to a gene: 3. From germline, CDR1 is LGHNA and CDR2 YSLEER. For the CDR3, the DNA is TGCGCCAGCAGCCAAGAACACGGGGGGGCCTACGAGCAGTACTTC. Translation: CASSQEHGGAYEQYF.

The chain couples TRBV2 to TRBJ2-7; D is uncertain. The CDR3 extends over 14 amino acids. Deletions cut 3 bases from V and 0 bases from J, with 9 bases between. Germline CDR1 is SNHLY and CDR2 is FYNNEI. The CDR3 region has the DNA TGTGCCAGCAGTGACAGGCCAAGCTCCTACGAGCAGTACTTC. Protein sequence: CASSDRPSSYEQYF.